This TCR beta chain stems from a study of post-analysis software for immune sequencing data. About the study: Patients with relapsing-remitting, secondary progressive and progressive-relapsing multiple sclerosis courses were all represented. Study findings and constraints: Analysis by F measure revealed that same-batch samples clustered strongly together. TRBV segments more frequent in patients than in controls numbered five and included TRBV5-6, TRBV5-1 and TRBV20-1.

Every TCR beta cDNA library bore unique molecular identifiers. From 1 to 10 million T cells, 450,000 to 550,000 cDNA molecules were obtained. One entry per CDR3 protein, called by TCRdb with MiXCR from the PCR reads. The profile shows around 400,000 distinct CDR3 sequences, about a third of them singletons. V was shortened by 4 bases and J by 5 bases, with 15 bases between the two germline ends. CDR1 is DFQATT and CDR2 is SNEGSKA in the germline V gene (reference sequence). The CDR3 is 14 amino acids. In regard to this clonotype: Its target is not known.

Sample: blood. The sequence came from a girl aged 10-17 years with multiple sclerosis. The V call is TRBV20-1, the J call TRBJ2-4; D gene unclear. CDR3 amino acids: CSANRLASENIQYF. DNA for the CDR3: TGCAGTGCTAATCGACTTGCCTCTGAAAACATTCAGTACTTC.